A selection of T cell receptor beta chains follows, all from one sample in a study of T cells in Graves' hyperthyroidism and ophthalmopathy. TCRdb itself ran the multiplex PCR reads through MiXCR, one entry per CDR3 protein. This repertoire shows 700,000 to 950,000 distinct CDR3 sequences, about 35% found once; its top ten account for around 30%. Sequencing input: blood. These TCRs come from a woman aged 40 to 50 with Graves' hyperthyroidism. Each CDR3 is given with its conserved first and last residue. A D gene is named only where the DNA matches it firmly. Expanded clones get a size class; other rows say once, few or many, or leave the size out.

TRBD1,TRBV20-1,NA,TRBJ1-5,CSASQGLLGTQPQHF,TGCAGTGCCTCACAGGGGCTGCTGGGCACCCAGCCCCAGCATTTT
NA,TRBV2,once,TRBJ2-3,CASSEDLSTDTQYF,TGTGCCAGCAGTGAAGACTTAAGCACAGATACGCAGTATTTT
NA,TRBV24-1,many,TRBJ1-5,CATQADDSNQPQHF,TGTGCCACCCAAGCAGACGATAGCAATCAGCCCCAGCATTTT
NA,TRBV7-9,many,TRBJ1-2,CASSLEGGGYTF,TGTGCCAGCAGCTTAGAAGGAGGTGGCTACACCTTC
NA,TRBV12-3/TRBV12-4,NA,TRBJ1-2,CASSQGIDYGYTF,TGTGCCAGCAGTCAAGGGATCGACTATGGCTACACCTTC
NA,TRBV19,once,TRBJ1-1,CASSPGVAAEAFF,TGTGCCAGTAGTCCAGGGGTCGCCGCTGAAGCTTTCTTT
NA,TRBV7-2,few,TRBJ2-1,CASSRGGNEQFF,TGTGCCAGCAGCCGAGGGGGAAATGAGCAGTTCTTC
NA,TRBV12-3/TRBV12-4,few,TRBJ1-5,CASRPPRQSNQPQHF,TGTGCCAGCAGGCCCCCCAGGCAGTCTAATCAGCCCCAGCATTTT
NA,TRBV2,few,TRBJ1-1,CASSYGEGVTEAFF,TGTGCCAGCAGTTACGGGGAGGGGGTCACTGAAGCTTTCTTT
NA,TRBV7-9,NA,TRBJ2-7,CASMGHEQYF,TGTGCCAGCATGGGCCACGAGCAGTACTTC
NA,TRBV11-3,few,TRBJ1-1,CASSQIERATFF,TGTGCCAGCAGCCAAATAGAGCGGGCTACTTTCTTT
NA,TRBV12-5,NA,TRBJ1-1,CASGLLRLEGTEAFF,TGTGCTAGTGGTTTGCTCCGGTTAGAGGGGACTGAAGCTTTCTTT
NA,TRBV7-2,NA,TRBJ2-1,CASSRASGEQFF,TGTGCCAGCAGCCGTGCGTCGGGGGAGCAGTTCTTC
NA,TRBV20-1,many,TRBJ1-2,CSAVGSSIDYTF,TGCAGTGCTGTCGGCAGTTCCATCGACTACACCTTC
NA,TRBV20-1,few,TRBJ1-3,CSARDLGISGNTIYF,TGCAGTGCTAGAGATTTGGGGATCTCCGGAAACACCATATATTTT
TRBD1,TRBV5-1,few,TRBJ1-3,CASSPGQPSSGNTIYF,TGCGCCAGCAGCCCGGGACAGCCAAGCTCTGGAAACACCATATATTTT